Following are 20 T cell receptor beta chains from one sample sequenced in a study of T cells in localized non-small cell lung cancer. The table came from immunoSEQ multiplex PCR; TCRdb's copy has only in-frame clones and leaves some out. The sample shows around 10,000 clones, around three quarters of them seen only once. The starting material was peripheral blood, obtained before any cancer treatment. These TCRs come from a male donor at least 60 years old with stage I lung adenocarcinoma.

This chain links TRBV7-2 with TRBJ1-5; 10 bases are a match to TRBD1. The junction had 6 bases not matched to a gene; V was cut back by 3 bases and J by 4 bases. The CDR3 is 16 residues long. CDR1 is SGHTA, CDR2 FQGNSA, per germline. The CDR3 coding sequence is TGTGCCAGCAGCTTGAGGTGGGACAGGGGTAATCAGCCCCAGCATTTT. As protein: CASSLRWDRGNQPQHF.

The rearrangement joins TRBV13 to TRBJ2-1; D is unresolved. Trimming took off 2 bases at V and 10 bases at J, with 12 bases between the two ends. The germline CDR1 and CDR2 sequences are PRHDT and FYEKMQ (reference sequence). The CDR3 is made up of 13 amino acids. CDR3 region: CASSLRWVQEQFF. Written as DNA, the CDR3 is TGTGCCAGCAGCTTAAGGTGGGTTCAGGAGCAGTTCTTC. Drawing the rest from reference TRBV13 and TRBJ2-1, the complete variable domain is AAGVIQSPRHLIKEKRETATLKCYPIPRHDTVYWYQQGPGQDPQFLISFYEKMQSDKGSIPDRFSAQQFSDYHSELNMSSLELGDSALYFCASSLRWVQEQFFGPGTRLTVL.

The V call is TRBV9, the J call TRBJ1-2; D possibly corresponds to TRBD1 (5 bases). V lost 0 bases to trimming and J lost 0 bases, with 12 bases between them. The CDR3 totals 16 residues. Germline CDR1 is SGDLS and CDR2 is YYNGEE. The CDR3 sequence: CASSVALGGSNYGYTF. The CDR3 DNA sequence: TGTGCCAGCAGCGTAGCGTTGGGGGGGTCTAACTATGGCTACACCTTC.

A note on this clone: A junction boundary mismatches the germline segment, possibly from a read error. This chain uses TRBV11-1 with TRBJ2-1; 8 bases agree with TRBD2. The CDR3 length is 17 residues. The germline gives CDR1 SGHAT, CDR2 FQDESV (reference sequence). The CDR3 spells CAGSLGLAGSSYNEQFF. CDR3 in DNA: TGTGCCGGCAGCTTAGGCCTAGCGGGTTCCTCCTACAATGAGCAGTTCTTC.

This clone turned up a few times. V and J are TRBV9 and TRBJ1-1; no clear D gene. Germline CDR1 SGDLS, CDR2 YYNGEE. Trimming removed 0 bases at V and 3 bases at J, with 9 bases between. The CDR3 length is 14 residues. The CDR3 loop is CASSVVPSYTEAFF. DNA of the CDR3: TGTGCCAGCAGCGTAGTCCCCAGCTACACTGAAGCTTTCTTT. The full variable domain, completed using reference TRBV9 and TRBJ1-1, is DSGVTQTPKHLITATGQRVTLRCSPRSGDLSVYWYQQSLDQGLQFLIQYYNGEERAKGNILERFSAQQFPDLHSELNLSSLELGDSALYFCASSVVPSYTEAFFGQGTRLTVV.

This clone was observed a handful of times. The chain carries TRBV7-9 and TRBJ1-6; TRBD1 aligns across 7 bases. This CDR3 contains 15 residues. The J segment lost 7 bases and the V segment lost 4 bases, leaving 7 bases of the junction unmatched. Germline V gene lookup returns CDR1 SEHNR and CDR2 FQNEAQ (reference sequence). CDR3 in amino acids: CASSSGTAVNSPLHF. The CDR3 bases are TGTGCCAGCAGCTCAGGGACAGCCGTAAATTCACCCCTCCACTTT.

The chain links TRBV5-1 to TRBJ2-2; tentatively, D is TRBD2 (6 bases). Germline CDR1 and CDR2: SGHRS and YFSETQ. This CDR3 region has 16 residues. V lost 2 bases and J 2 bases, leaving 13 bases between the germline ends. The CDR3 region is CASSFPAGINTGELFF. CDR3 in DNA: TGCGCCAGCAGCTTCCCGGCGGGGATTAACACCGGGGAGCTGTTTTTT. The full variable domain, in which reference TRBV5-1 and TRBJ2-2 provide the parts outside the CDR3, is KAGVTQTPRYLIKTRGQQVTLSCSPISGHRSVSWYQQTPGQGLQFLFEYFSETQRNKGNFPGRFSGRQFSNSRSEMNVSTLELGDSALYLCASSFPAGINTGELFFGEGSRLTVL.

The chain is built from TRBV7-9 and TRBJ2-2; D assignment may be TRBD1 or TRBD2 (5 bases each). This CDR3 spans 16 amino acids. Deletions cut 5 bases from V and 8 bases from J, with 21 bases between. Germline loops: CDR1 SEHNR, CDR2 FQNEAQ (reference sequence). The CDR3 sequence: CASSPRRGTRGGELFF. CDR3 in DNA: TGTGCCAGCAGCCCGCGAAGGGGTACACGAGGGGGGGAGCTGTTTTTT.

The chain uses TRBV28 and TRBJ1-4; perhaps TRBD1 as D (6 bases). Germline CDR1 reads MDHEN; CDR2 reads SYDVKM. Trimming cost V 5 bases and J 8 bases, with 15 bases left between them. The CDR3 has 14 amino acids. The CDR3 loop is CASSQSRGREKLFF. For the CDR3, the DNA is TGTGCCAGCAGTCAAAGCAGGGGTCGGGAAAAACTGTTTTTT.

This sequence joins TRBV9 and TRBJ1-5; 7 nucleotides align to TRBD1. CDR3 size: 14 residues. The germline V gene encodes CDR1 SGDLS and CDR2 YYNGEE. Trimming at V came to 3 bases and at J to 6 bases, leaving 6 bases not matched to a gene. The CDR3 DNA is TGTGCCAGCAGCGGAACAGGGGCGGGTCAGCCCCAGCATTTT. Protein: CASSGTGAGQPQHF.

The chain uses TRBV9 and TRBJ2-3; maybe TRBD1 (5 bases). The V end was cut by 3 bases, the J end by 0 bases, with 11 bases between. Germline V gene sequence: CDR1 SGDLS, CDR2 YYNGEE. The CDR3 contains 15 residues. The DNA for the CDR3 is TGTGCCAGCAGCGCCTGGGGCCCGAGCACAGATACGCAGTATTTT. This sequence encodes CASSAWGPSTDTQYF.

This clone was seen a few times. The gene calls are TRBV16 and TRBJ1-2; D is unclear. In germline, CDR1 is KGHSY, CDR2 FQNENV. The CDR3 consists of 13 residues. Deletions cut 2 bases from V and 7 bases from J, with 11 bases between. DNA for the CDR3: TGTGCCAGCAGCCAAAGGACGGGGTCTGGCTACACCTTC. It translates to CASSQRTGSGYTF.

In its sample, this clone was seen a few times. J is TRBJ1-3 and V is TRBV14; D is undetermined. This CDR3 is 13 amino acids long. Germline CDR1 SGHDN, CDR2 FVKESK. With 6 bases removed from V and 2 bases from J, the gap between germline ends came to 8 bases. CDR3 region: CASSPTAGNTIYF. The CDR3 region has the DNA TGTGCCAGCAGTCCTACGGCTGGAAACACCATATATTTT.

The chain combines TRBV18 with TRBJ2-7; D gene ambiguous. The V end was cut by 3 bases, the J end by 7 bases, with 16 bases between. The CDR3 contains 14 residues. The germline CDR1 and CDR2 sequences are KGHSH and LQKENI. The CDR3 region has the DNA TGTGCCAGCTCACCCGCGCGAGTGGTTCGGGAGCAGTACTTC. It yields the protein CASSPARVVREQYF.

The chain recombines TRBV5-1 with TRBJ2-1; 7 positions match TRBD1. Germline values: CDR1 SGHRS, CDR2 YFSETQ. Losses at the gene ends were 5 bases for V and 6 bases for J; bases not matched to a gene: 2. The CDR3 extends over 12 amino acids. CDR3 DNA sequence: TGCGCCAGCAGACAGGGGCGCAATGAGCAGTTCTTC. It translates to CASRQGRNEQFF.

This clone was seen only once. DNA of the CDR3: TGTGCCAGCAGTTACTCCATGAACACTGAAGCTTTCTTT. It codes for CASSYSMNTEAFF. This chain joins TRBV6-6 and TRBJ1-1; D unresolved. V lost 0 bases, J lost 0 bases, and 2 bases lay in between. Germline V gene data show CDR1 as MNHNY and CDR2 as SVGAGI (reference sequence). The CDR3 has 13 amino acids.

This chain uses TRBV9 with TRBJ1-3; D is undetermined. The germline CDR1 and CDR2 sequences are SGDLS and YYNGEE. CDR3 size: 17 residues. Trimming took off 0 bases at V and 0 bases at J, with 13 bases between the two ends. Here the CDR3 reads CASSVESGRRSGNTIYF. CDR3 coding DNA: TGTGCCAGCAGCGTAGAATCAGGTAGACGCTCTGGAAACACCATATATTTT.

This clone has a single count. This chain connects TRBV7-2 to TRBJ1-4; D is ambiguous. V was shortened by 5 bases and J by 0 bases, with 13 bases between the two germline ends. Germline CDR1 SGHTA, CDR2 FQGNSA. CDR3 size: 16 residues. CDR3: CASSTRVAPTNEKLFF. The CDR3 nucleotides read TGTGCCAGCAGCACCCGAGTAGCGCCAACTAATGAAAAACTGTTTTTT.

CDR3 region: CASSLMGGLGTDTQYF. CDR3 coding DNA: TGTGCCAGCAGCTTAATGGGGGGGCTCGGGACAGATACGCAGTATTTT. The chain couples TRBV11-2 to TRBJ2-3; weak D call: TRBD2 (7 bases). Germline CDR1 SGHAT, CDR2 FQNNGV. Between the trimmed V and J ends, which lost 2 bases and 3 bases, there was a span of 15 bases. The CDR3 spans 16 residues.

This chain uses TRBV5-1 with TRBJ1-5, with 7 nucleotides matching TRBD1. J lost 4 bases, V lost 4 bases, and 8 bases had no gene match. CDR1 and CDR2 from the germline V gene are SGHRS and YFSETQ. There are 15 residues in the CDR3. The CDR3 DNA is TGCGCCAGCAGCCAAGGGACAGAGAAGAATCAGCCCCAGCATTTT. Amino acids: CASSQGTEKNQPQHF. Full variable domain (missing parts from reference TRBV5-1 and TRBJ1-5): KAGVTQTPRYLIKTRGQQVTLSCSPISGHRSVSWYQQTPGQGLQFLFEYFSETQRNKGNFPGRFSGRQFSNSRSEMNVSTLELGDSALYLCASSQGTEKNQPQHFGDGTRLSIL.